These 19 T cell receptor beta chains originate from one sample sequenced in a study of beta chain features in type 1 diabetes. The antigens for these receptors are not known. Findings and caveats of the study: Among patients with Type 1 diabetes, TCRB CDR3s were moderately but significantly shorter in every one of the four CD4+ subsets.

The isolated RNA, all of it, was reverse transcribed, so expressed TCRB transcripts were what got sequenced. Repertoires were generated with immunoSEQ multiplex PCR, while TCRdb's copy carries only in-frame clones and drops some. The sample lists roughly 150,000 clones, around 8% seen once, with about 0.95% in the top ten. The sample taken for sequencing was central memory CD4+ T cells from blood. These receptors all come from a woman aged 40 to 50 with type 1 diabetes.

This clone appeared a few times. This chain joins TRBV5-4 and TRBJ1-5, with D maybe TRBD1 (5 bases). This CDR3 region has 14 residues. From germline, CDR1 is SGHNT and CDR2 YYREEE (reference sequence). V lost 4 bases to trimming and J lost 4 bases, with 12 bases between them. Here the CDR3 DNA reads TGTGCCAGCAGCCTGGGGCCAAGTAATCAGCCCCAGCATTTT. Translated: CASSLGPSNQPQHF.

This sequence joins TRBV25-1 and TRBJ2-1; a weak D match, TRBD2 (5 bases). This CDR3 has 17 amino acids. Germline CDR1 reads MGHDK; CDR2 reads SYGVNS. V was pared by 1 base and J by 0 bases, with 13 bases between. The CDR3 sequence: CASSEFQSGSSYNEQFF. CDR3 DNA: TGTGCCAGCAGTGAATTCCAAAGCGGTAGCTCCTACAATGAGCAGTTCTTC.

V gene TRBV5-4 combines with J gene TRBJ1-1; perhaps TRBD1 as D (6 bases). With 6 bases removed from V and 3 bases from J, the gap between germline ends came to 12 bases. The CDR3 consists of 13 residues. CDR1 is SGHNT, CDR2 YYREEE, per germline (reference sequence). CDR3 protein: CASTLGADTEAFF. CDR3 DNA sequence: TGTGCCAGCACCCTGGGGGCTGACACTGAAGCTTTCTTT.

This clone has only a few counts. The chain carries TRBV7-2 and TRBJ2-1; possibly TRBD2 for D (5 bases). The CDR3 spans 13 residues. Germline CDR1 is SGHTA and CDR2 is FQGNSA. Trimming shortened V by 6 bases and J by 7 bases, and 13 bases separated the two germline ends. CDR3 region: CASRTNSVNEQFF. CDR3 bases: TGTGCCAGCAGGACTAATAGCGTAAATGAGCAGTTCTTC.

The chain is built from TRBV5-4 and TRBJ1-1; D remains ambiguous. CDR1 is SGHNT and CDR2 is YYREEE in the germline V gene (reference sequence). The CDR3 is made up of 13 amino acids. V was pared by 0 bases and J by 7 bases, with 10 bases between. The CDR3 sequence: CASSLDSSIEAFF. Here the CDR3 DNA reads TGTGCCAGCAGCTTGGACTCGTCAATTGAAGCTTTCTTT. The full variable domain, in which reference TRBV5-4 and TRBJ1-1 provide the parts outside the CDR3, is ETGVTQSPTHLIKTRGQQVTLRCSSQSGHNTVSWYQQALGQGPQFIFQYYREEENGRGNFPPRFSGLQFPNYSSELNVNALELDDSALYLCASSLDSSIEAFFGQGTRLTVV.

This clone showed up just a few times. The chain couples TRBV7-2 to TRBJ2-1, with D perhaps matching TRBD1 (6 bases). The CDR3 runs 13 residues. V gave up 5 bases and J gave up 7 bases, with 12 bases separating them. From germline, CDR1 is SGHTA and CDR2 FQGNSA. CDR3 nucleotides: TGTGCCAGCAGCACCATACAGGGAAATGAGCAGTTCTTC. It codes for CASSTIQGNEQFF.

This clone was seen ten or more times. The chain recombines TRBV28 with TRBJ2-7, with D perhaps TRBD2 (5 bases). This CDR3 is built from 14 residues. With 2 bases removed from V and 10 bases from J, the gap between germline ends came to 18 bases. Germline CDR1 is MDHEN and CDR2 is SYDVKM. CDR3: CASSLPDTLGGQYF. CDR3 nucleotides: TGTGCCAGCAGTTTACCCGACACCTTAGGAGGTCAGTACTTC.

This clone occurred many times. The chain joins TRBV28 to TRBJ2-6, with 10 bases that match TRBD1. V shed 5 bases, J shed 10 bases, and the junction held 8 bases outside the gene matches. The CDR3 loop spans 15 amino acids. Per germline, CDR1 MDHEN and CDR2 SYDVKM. The CDR3 region has the DNA TGTGCCAGCAGTACACCGGGACAGGGGAAAAACGTCCTGACTTTC. Translating it yields CASSTPGQGKNVLTF.

This clone was detected only a few times. The chain employs TRBV18 and TRBJ2-7, with a tentative D call TRBD2 (5 bases). The CDR3 covers 13 residues. Germline CDR1 reads KGHSH; CDR2 reads LQKENI. Trimming stripped 6 bases from V and 0 bases from J, with 9 bases between. Written as DNA, the CDR3 is TGTGCCAGCTCGGGAACTAGCTCCTACGAGCAGTACTTC. This sequence encodes CASSGTSSYEQYF.

This clone was counted only a few times. V gene TRBV11-3 combines with J gene TRBJ2-6; the match to TRBD1 covers 8 bases. V dropped 5 bases and J dropped 0; count of bases not matched to a gene: 9. The germline V gene encodes CDR1 SGHNT and CDR2 YENEEA. This CDR3 contains 18 residues. CDR3 protein: CASSTHRGSRSGANVLTF. Written as DNA, the CDR3 is TGTGCCAGCAGCACACACAGGGGGAGCCGCTCTGGGGCCAACGTCCTGACTTTC.

This clone came up many times. The rearrangement uses TRBV18 and TRBJ2-7, with 13 bases matching TRBD2. J was trimmed by 5 bases and V by 4 bases; bases with no gene match: 5. Looked up from germline, CDR1 is KGHSH and CDR2 is LQKENI. This CDR3 has 15 amino acids. In nucleotides, the CDR3 is TGTGCCAGCTCACTACTAGCGGGGGGGCCGGACGAGCAGTACTTC. It specifies CASSLLAGGPDEQYF.

This clone was found a few times. This chain connects TRBV28 to TRBJ2-5; 9 bases are a match to TRBD2. V dropped 7 bases and J dropped 4; count of bases not matched to a gene: 7. This CDR3 spans 14 amino acids. Germline V gene lookup returns CDR1 MDHEN and CDR2 SYDVKM. The CDR3 bases are TGTGCCAGCAAAAAGGGCGGGAGGGTAGAGACCCAGTACTTC. Amino acid sequence: CASKKGGRVETQYF. The whole variable domain, remainder taken from reference TRBV28 and TRBJ2-5, is DVKVTQSSRYLVKRTGEKVFLECVQDMDHENMFWYRQDPGLGLRLIYFSYDVKMKEKGDIPEGYSVSREKKERFSLILESASTNQTSMYLCASKKGGRVETQYFGPGTRLLVL.

There are a few counts of this clone. The rearrangement joins TRBV19 to TRBJ2-1; possible D gene TRBD2, 6 bases. From germline, CDR1 is LNHDA and CDR2 SQIVND (reference sequence). The CDR3 contains 14 residues. Trimming shortened V by 11 bases and J by 0 bases, and 14 bases separated the two germline ends. CDR3 nucleotides: TGTGCCTCGACCCGGGGGAGCTCCTACAATGAGCAGTTCTTC. Translation gives CASTRGSSYNEQFF.

This clone was seen repeatedly, ten times or more. V and J are TRBV9 and TRBJ2-1; D might be TRBD1 (5 bases). CDR3 size: 14 residues. V dropped 0 bases and J dropped 7 bases, with 11 bases sitting between them. Germline CDR1 and CDR2: SGDLS and YYNGEE. The CDR3 DNA sequence: TGTGCCAGCAGCGTAGGGACAAGGGGAAATGAGCAGTTCTTC. The encoded protein is CASSVGTRGNEQFF. Full variable domain (remainder filled in from reference TRBV9 and TRBJ2-1): DSGVTQTPKHLITATGQRVTLRCSPRSGDLSVYWYQQSLDQGLQFLIQYYNGEERAKGNILERFSAQQFPDLHSELNLSSLELGDSALYFCASSVGTRGNEQFFGPGTRLTVL.

This clone was seen more than once but under ten times. The J gene is TRBJ2-7, the V gene TRBV9; a possible D gene is TRBD2 (6 bases). The CDR3 contains 16 residues. V was trimmed by 4 bases and J by 0 bases, leaving 17 bases between them. Germline-derived CDR1 and CDR2 are SGDLS and YYNGEE. The CDR3 spells CASSPLGSGASYEQYF. In DNA, the CDR3 is TGTGCCAGCAGCCCACTCGGTAGCGGAGCCTCCTACGAGCAGTACTTC.

In its sample, this clone was seen a few times. The gene calls are TRBV14 and TRBJ2-1, with TRBD2 identical over 7 bases. Germline CDR1 and CDR2: SGHDN and FVKESK. V shed 1 base, J shed 2 bases, and the junction held 5 bases outside the gene matches. This CDR3 is 16 amino acids long. CDR3 in amino acids: CASSQGRDYPYNEQFF. The CDR3 coding sequence is TGTGCCAGCAGCCAAGGGAGGGACTACCCCTACAATGAGCAGTTCTTC. Together with reference TRBV14 and TRBJ2-1, the CDR3 gives the full variable domain: EAGVTQFPSHSVIEKGQTVTLRCDPISGHDNLYWYRRVMGKEIKFLLHFVKESKQDESGMPNNRFLAERTGGTYSTLKVQPAELEDSGVYFCASSQGRDYPYNEQFFGPGTRLTVL.

The chain joins TRBV6-1 to TRBJ2-4, with unresolved D. CDR1 and CDR2 from the germline V gene are MNHNS and SASEGT. This CDR3 is 12 amino acids long. The ends were cut back, 4 bases at V and 5 bases at J, with 6 bases in the middle. CDR3: CASSVGQNIQYF. DNA of the CDR3: TGTGCCAGCAGTGTTGGCCAAAACATTCAGTACTTC.

This clone was recorded a few times. The rearrangement joins TRBV7-2 to TRBJ2-5; 7 positions agree with TRBD1. Germline CDR1 SGHTA, CDR2 FQGNSA. CDR3 length: 13 amino acids. V gave up 5 bases and J gave up 7 bases; unmatched junction bases: 7. The CDR3 protein is CASSQGDGGTQYF. Written as DNA, the CDR3 is TGTGCCAGCAGCCAGGGGGATGGGGGGACCCAGTACTTC.

This clone was observed a few times. The chain joins TRBV11-2 to TRBJ1-5, with 10 bases identical to TRBD1. This CDR3 is built from 15 residues. CDR1 is SGHAT and CDR2 is FQNNGV in the germline V gene. J was trimmed by 6 bases and V by 3 bases; bases with no gene match: 5. CDR3 in amino acids: CASSLGTGEAQPQHF. In DNA form, the CDR3 reads TGTGCCAGCAGCTTGGGGACAGGGGAAGCTCAGCCCCAGCATTTT. The complete variable domain, with remaining parts taken from reference TRBV11-2 and TRBJ1-5, reads EAGVAQSPRYKIIEKRQSVAFWCNPISGHATLYWYQQILGQGPKLLIQFQNNGVVDDSQLPKDRFSAERLKGVDSTLKIQPAKLEDSAVYLCASSLGTGEAQPQHFGDGTRLSIL.